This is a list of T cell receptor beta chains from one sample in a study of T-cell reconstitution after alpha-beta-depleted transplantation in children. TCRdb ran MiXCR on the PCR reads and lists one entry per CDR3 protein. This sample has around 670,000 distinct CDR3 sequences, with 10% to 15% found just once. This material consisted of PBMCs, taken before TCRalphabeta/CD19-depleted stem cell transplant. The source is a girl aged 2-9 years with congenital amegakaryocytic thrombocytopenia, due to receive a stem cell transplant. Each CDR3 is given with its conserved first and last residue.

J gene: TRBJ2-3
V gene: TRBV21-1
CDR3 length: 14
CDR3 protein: CASSSRQGRATQYF

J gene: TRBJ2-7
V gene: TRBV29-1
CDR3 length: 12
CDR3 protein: CSIGTSAYEQYF

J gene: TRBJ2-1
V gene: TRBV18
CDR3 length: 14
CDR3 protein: CASSPSRPLDEQFF

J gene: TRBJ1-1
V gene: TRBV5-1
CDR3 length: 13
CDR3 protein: CASSLIRDTEAFF

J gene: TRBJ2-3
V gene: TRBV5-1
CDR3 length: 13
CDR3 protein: CASSLYSTDTQYF

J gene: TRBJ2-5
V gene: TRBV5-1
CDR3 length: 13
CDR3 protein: CASSLFPQETQYF

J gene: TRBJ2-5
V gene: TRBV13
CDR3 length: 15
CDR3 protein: CASSSADREQETQYF

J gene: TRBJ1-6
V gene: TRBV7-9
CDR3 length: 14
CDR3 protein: CASSSVLGNSPLHF

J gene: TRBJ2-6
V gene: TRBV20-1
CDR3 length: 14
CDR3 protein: CSAPDKSGANVLTF

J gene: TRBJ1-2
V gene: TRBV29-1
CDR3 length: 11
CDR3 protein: CSVDRAYGYTF

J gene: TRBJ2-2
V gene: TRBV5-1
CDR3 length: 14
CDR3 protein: CASKSQRSTGELFF

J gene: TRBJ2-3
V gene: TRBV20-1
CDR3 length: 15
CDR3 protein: CSASSGTGWTDTQYF

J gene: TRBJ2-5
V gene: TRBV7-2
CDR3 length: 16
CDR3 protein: CASSRLEAGGQETQYF

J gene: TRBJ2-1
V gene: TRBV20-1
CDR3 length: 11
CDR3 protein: CSAFSGGGQFF

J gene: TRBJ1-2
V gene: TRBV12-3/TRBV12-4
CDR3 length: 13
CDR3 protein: CASSFNRGHGYTF

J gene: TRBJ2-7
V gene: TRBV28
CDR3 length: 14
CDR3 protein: CASSSTSPGDEQYF

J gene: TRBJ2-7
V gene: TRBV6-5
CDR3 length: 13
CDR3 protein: CASSYANSYEQYF